This section outlines one T cell receptor (beta chain) sequence together with its context. What it binds is unknown. Germline V gives CDR1 SGHTA, CDR2 FQGNSA. Between the trimmed V and J ends, which lost 4 bases and 2 bases, there was a span of 14 bases. The CDR3 is 15 residues long. The entry originates in a study of shared clonotypes between healthy human individuals. The overall study: CD8 memory received one plate per donor, CD8 naive two, CD4 memory three and CD4 naive three. Broader study findings: The authors expected sequencing depth to affect clonotype sharing among donors.

Naive CD8 cells lacked CD45RO, underwent positive selection for CCR7 and left out terminally differentiated effector memory CD45RA+ cells. DNA at 150 to 250 ng, tens of thousands of T cell genomes, went into sorted-subset replicate PCRs. Clones were sequenced by immunoSEQ multiplex PCR, and TCRdb holds only the in-frame ones, with some missing. Here the sample spans hundreds of thousands of clones, roughly nine tenths being singletons. The sequence came from a man aged 25 to 40 in good health. This rearrangement joins TRBV7-2 to TRBJ2-5; tentatively, D is TRBD1 or TRBD2 (5 bases each). Material: naive CD8+ T cells sorted from blood. CDR3 amino acids: CASSSTWWGQETQYF. The CDR3 coding sequence is TGTGCCAGCAGCTCAACGTGGTGGGGGCAAGAGACCCAGTACTTC.